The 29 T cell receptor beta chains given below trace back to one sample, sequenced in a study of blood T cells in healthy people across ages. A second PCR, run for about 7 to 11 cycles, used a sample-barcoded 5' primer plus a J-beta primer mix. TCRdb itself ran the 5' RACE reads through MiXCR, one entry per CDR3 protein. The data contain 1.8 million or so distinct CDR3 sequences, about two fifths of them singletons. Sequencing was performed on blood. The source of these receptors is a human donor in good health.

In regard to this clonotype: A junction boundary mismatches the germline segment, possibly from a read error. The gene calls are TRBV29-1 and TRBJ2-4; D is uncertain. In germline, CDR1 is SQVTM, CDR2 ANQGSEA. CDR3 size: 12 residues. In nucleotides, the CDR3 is TGCAGCGTTGCGCAGCTTAAAAGCATTCAGTACTTC. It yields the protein CSVAQLKSIQYF. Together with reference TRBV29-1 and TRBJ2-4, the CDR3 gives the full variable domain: SAVISQKPSRDICQRGTSLTIQCQVDSQVTMMFWYRQQPGQSLTLIATANQGSEATYESGFVIDKFPISRPNLTFSTLTVSNMSPEDSSIYLCSVAQLKSIQYFGAGTRLSVL.

CDR3 nucleotide sequence: TGTGCCAGCAGCTCAAGGCAGGACCTGGACGAGCAGTACTTC. Encoded protein: CASSSRQDLDEQYF. The chain links TRBV13 to TRBJ2-4, with unresolved D. Near its end, the DNA agrees better with TRBJ2-7, so the J call may be wrong. The CDR3 is 14 residues long. Germline lookup yields CDR1 PRHDT and CDR2 FYEKMQ (reference sequence).

Written as DNA, the CDR3 is TGCAGTGCTAGGGCAGGGGAGCACTACACCTTC. Amino acid sequence: CSARAGEHYTF. The chain combines TRBV20-1 with TRBJ1-2; maybe TRBD1 (6 bases). The CDR3 contains 11 residues. Trimming took 3 bases from V and 10 from J, leaving 12 bases between them. Looked up from germline, CDR1 is DFQATT and CDR2 is SNEGSKA (reference sequence).

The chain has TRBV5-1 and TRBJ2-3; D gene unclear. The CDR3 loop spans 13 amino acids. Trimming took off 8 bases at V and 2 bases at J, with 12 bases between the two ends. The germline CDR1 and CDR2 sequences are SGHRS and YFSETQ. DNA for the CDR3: TGCGCCAGTGGGGTTACAGCCACAGATACGCAGTATTTT. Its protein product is CASGVTATDTQYF. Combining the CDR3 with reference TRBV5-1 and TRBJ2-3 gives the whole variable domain KAGVTQTPRYLIKTRGQQVTLSCSPISGHRSVSWYQQTPGQGLQFLFEYFSETQRNKGNFPGRFSGRQFSNSRSEMNVSTLELGDSALYLCASGVTATDTQYFGPGTRLTVL.

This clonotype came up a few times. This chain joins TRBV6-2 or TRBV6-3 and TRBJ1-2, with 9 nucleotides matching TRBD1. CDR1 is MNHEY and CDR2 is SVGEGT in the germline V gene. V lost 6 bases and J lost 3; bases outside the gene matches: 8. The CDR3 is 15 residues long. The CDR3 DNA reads TGTGCCAGCAGAGGGACAGGGAGTGTGGACTATGGCTACACCTTC. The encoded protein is CASRGTGSVDYGYTF.

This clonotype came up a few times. The CDR3 DNA reads TGTGCCAGCAGATGGGACTCTCTACCCCAAGAGACCCAGTACTTC. Encoded protein: CASRWDSLPQETQYF. The chain links TRBV6-2 or TRBV6-3 to TRBJ2-5, with D perhaps matching TRBD2 (6 bases). Germline loops: CDR1 MNHEY, CDR2 SVGEGT. With 6 bases removed from V and 1 base from J, the gap between germline ends came to 15 bases. This CDR3 comprises 15 residues.

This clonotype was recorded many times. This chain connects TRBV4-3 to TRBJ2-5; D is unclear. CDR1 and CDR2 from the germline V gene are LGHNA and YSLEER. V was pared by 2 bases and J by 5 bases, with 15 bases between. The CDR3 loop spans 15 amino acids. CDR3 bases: TGCGCCAGCAGCCAATCGGCAGCGTTTGGGGAGACCCAGTACTTC. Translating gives CASSQSAAFGETQYF.

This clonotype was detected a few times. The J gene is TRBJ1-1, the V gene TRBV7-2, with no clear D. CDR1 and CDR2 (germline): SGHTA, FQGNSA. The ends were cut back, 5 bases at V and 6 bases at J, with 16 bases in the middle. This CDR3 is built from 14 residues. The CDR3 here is CASSLQSWVAEAFF. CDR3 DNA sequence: TGTGCCAGCAGCCTACAATCATGGGTGGCTGAAGCTTTCTTT. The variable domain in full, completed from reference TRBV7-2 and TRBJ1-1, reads GAGVSQSPSNKVTEKGKDVELRCDPISGHTALYWYRQSLGQGLEFLIYFQGNSAPDKSGLPSDRFSAERTGGSVSTLTIQRTQQEDSAVYLCASSLQSWVAEAFFGQGTRLTVV.

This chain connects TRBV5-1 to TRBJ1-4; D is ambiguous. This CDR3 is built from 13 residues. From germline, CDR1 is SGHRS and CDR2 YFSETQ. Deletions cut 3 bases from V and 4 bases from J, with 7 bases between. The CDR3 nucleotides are TGCGCCAGCAGCTGGACGGTTAATGAAAAACTGTTTTTT. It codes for CASSWTVNEKLFF.

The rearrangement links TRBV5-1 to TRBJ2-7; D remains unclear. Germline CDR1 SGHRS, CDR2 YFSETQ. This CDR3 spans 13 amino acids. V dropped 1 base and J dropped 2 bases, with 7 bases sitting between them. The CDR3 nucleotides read TGCGCCAGCAGCTTGCCTAGAACCTACGAGCAGTACTTC. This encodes CASSLPRTYEQYF.

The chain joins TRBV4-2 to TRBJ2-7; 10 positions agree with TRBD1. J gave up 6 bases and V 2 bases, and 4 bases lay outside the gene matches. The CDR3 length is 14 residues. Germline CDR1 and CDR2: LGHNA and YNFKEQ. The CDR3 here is CASSQTGQGFEQYF. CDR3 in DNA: TGTGCCAGCAGCCAAACGGGACAGGGGTTCGAGCAGTACTTC.

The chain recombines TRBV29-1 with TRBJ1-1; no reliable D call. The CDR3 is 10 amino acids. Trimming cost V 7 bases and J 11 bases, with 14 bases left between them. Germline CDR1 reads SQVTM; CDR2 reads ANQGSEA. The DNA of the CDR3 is TGCAGCGGGGCGGCCCGAGGTGCTTTCTTT. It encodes CSGAARGAFF.

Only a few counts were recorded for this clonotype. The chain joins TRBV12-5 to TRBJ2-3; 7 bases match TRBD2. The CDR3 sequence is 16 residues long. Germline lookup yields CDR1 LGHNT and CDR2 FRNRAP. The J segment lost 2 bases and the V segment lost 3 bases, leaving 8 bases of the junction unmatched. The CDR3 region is CASGFGRGETTDTQYF. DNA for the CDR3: TGTGCTAGTGGTTTTGGTCGGGGGGAAACCACAGATACGCAGTATTTT.

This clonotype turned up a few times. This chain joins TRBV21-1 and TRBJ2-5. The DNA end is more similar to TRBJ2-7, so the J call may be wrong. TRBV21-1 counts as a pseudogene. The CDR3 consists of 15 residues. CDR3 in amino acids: CASSKFVTATYEQYF. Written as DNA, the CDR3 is TGTGCCAGCAGCAAATTCGTGACTGCCACCTACGAGCAGTACTTC.

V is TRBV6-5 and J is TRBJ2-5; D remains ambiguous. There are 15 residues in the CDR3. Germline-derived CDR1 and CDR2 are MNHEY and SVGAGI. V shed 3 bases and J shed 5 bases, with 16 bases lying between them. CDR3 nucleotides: TGTGCCAGCAGTTATTCGCAGGATCCTTGGGAGACCCAGTACTTC. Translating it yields CASSYSQDPWETQYF.

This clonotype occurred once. Here the CDR3 reads CAISETRSPYEQYF. The CDR3 DNA sequence: TGTGCCATCAGTGAGACACGGAGCCCCTACGAGCAGTACTTC. The genes are TRBV10-3 and TRBJ2-7; D is unresolved. The CDR3 sequence is 14 residues long. Germline V gene lookup returns CDR1 ENHRY and CDR2 SYGVKD. With 2 bases removed from V and 2 bases from J, the gap between germline ends came to 10 bases.

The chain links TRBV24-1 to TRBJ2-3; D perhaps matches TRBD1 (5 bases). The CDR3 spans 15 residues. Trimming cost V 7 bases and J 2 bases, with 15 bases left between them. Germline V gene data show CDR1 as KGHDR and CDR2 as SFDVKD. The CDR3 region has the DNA TGTGCCACCAGGGAAGGGGCCTCCTACACAGATACGCAGTATTTT. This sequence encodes CATREGASYTDTQYF.

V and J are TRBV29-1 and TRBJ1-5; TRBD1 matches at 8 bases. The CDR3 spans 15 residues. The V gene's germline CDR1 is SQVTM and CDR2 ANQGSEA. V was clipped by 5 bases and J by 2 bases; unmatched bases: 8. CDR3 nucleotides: TGCAGCGTTCTGCAGGGGGCGGGGGGCAATCAGCCCCAGCATTTT. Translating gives CSVLQGAGGNQPQHF.

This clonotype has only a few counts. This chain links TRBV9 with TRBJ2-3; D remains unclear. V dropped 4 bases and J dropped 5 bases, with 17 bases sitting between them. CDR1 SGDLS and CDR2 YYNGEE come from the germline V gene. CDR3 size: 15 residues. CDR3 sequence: CASSQSPSPIDTQYF. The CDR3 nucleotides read TGTGCCAGCAGCCAAAGTCCCAGCCCGATAGATACGCAGTATTTT.

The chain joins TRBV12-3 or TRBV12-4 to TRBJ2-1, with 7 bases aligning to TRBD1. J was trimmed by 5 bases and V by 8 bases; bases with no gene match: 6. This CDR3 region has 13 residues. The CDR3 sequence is CASPTGYNNEQFF. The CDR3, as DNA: TGTGCCAGCCCGACAGGGTACAACAATGAGCAGTTCTTC.

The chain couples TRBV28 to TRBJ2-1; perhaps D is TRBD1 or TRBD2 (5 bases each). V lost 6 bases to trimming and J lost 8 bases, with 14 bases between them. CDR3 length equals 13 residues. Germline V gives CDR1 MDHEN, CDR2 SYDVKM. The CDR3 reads CASRSGHMDEQFF. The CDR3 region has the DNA TGTGCCAGCAGGTCGGGGCACATGGATGAGCAGTTCTTC.

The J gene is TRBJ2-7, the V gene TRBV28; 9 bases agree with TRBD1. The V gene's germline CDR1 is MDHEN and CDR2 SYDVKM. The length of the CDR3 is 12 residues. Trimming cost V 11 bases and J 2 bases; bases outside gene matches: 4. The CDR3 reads CAPHRGPYEQYF. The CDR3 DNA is TGTGCCCCGCACAGGGGGCCCTACGAGCAGTACTTC. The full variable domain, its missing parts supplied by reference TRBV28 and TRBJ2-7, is DVKVTQSSRYLVKRTGEKVFLECVQDMDHENMFWYRQDPGLGLRLIYFSYDVKMKEKGDIPEGYSVSREKKERFSLILESASTNQTSMYLCAPHRGPYEQYFGPGTRLTVT.

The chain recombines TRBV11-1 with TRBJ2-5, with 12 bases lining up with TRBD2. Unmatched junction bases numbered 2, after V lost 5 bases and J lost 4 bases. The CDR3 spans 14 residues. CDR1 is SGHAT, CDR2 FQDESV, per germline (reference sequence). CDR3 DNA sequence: TGTGCCAGCAGCGAGGGACTAGCGGGAGAGACCCAGTACTTC. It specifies CASSEGLAGETQYF.

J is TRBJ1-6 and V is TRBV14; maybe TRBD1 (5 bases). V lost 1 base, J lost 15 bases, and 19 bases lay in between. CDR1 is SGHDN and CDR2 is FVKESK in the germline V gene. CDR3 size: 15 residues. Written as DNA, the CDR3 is TGTGCCAGCAGCCAAGCTGGGACGGGACGATTCCTCCTCCACTTT. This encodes CASSQAGTGRFLLHF.

As DNA, the CDR3 is TGTGCCAGCAGCTTAGAAGATCTGGCCGAGCAGTACTTC. Its protein product is CASSLEDLAEQYF. The chain uses TRBV7-2 and TRBJ2-7; the D is unclear. V lost 1 base and J 6 bases, leaving 10 bases between the germline ends. Germline V gene lookup returns CDR1 SGHTA and CDR2 FQGNSA. The CDR3 is 13 amino acids.

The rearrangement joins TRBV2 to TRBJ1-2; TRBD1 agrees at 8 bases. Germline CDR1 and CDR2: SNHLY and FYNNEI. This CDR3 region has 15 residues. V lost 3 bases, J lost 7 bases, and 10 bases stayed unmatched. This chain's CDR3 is CASSDRDRRWAGYTF. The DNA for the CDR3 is TGTGCCAGCAGTGACAGGGACAGGAGATGGGCTGGCTACACCTTC. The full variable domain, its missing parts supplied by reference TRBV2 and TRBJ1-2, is EPEVTQTPSHQVTQMGQEVILRCVPISNHLYFYWYRQILGQKVEFLVSFYNNEISEKSEIFDDQFSVERPDGSNFTLKIRSTKLEDSAMYFCASSDRDRRWAGYTFGSGTRLTVV.

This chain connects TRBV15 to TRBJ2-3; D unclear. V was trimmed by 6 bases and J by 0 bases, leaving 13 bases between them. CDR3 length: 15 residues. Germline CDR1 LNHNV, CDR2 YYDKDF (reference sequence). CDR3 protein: CATSPQRISTDTQYF. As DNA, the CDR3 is TGTGCCACCAGTCCCCAGCGCATAAGCACAGATACGCAGTATTTT.

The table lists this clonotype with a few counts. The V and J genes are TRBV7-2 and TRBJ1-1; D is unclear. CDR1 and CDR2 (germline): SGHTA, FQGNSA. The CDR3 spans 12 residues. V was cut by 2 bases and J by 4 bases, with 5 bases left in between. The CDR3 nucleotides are TGTGCCAGCAGCTTACACGCCACTGAAGCTTTCTTT. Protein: CASSLHATEAFF. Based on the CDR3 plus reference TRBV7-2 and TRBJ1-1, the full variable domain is GAGVSQSPSNKVTEKGKDVELRCDPISGHTALYWYRQSLGQGLEFLIYFQGNSAPDKSGLPSDRFSAERTGGSVSTLTIQRTQQEDSAVYLCASSLHATEAFFGQGTRLTVV.

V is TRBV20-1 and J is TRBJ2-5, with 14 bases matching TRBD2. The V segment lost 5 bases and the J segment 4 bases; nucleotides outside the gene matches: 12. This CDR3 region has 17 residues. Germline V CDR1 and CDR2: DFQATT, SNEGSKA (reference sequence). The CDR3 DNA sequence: TGCAGTGCTCCCTCCCGTGGACTAGCGGGGGGTCCAGAGACCCAGTACTTC. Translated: CSAPSRGLAGGPETQYF.